This T cell receptor (beta chain) was recorded in a study of human T cells and chemical hapten exposure. Study-wide background: Per-sample variation in TCR yield stemmed mainly from small pooled library volume differences.

Notes on the study in general: All donors were alopecia patients, so their immunity may differ from that of healthy people. Among expanded TCRs, significantly more large CDR3 similarity clusters formed than among controls.

After removal of 2 bases from V and 7 bases from J, the junction contained 12 bases not matched to a gene. CDR3 length: 17 amino acids. The V gene's germline CDR1 is MNHEY and CDR2 SVGAGI. One entry per CDR3 protein, called by TCRdb with MiXCR from the RACE reads. In the table there are 300,000 to 450,000 distinct CDR3 sequences, about 4.8% of which are singletons. Regarding time point: patch test 1, 2 weeks after DPC sensitization. As to treatment: therapeutic diphenylcyclopropenone sensitization with weekly scalp DPC. Unfractionated whole blood was the source from which total RNA was extracted. Details on this clonotype: Its antigen is not known. This sequence may be a read error, since a much larger clone differs from it by one base.

Sequenced material: whole blood, taken in connection with sensitization to the hapten diphenylcyclopropenone (DPC). The chain links TRBV6-5 to TRBJ2-2; 8 bases line up with TRBD2. The sequence was obtained from a woman aged 45-59 years with alopecia areata. Some clones in this sample may be carry-over from other donors' samples. Written as DNA, the CDR3 is TGTGCCAGCAGTTACGAGGGACTAGTGGGAGGACGCGGGGAGCTGTTTTTT. This sequence encodes CASSYEGLVGGRGELFF.